The 9 T cell receptor beta chains listed next were all sequenced from one sample in a study of T-cell memory formation after mild COVID-19. From the 5' RACE reads, TCRdb called clonotypes with MiXCR, one entry per CDR3 protein. The sample lists about 240,000 distinct CDR3 sequences; roughly a tenth were seen once. The material sequenced was PBMCs or a T cell subset sorted from them (not recorded which). The origin of the receptors is a young man who had mild COVID-19 (a few samples of this study predate the infection). Cell type and time point are not known.

This rearrangement joins TRBV5-1 to TRBJ2-1; TRBD2 aligns across 10 bases. Germline V gene sequence: CDR1 SGHRS, CDR2 YFSETQ. V was pared by 4 bases and J by 7 bases, with 11 bases of the junction left unmatched. The CDR3 loop spans 16 amino acids. The CDR3 is CASSATTSGVPNEQFF. CDR3 sequence (DNA): TGCGCCAGCAGCGCCACCACTAGCGGGGTGCCTAATGAGCAGTTCTTC.

This chain joins TRBV5-5 and TRBJ2-2; D is perhaps TRBD1 (5 bases). CDR3 length equals 13 residues. V lost 6 bases and J 7 bases, leaving 13 bases between the germline ends. From germline, CDR1 is SGHKS and CDR2 YYEKEE (reference sequence). The CDR3 sequence is CASTPFDSGELFF. The CDR3 coding sequence is TGTGCCAGCACCCCCTTCGACAGCGGGGAGCTGTTTTTT.

The rearrangement uses TRBV2 and TRBJ1-5; tentatively, D is TRBD1 (6 bases). Trimming cost V 4 bases and J 7 bases, with 14 bases left between them. The CDR3 has 14 amino acids. Germline assignment: CDR1 SNHLY and CDR2 FYNNEI. The CDR3 loop is CASSAITGNQPQHF. The CDR3 DNA is TGTGCCAGCAGTGCCATTACAGGGAACCAGCCCCAGCATTTT.

The J gene is TRBJ1-5, the V gene TRBV2; possibly TRBD1 for D (6 bases). Germline V gene lookup returns CDR1 SNHLY and CDR2 FYNNEI. With 4 bases removed from V and 2 bases from J, the gap between germline ends came to 9 bases. The CDR3 is 14 residues long. The CDR3 sequence: CASSGQVGNQPQHF. The CDR3 DNA follows: TGTGCCAGCAGTGGACAGGTGGGCAATCAGCCCCAGCATTTT.

This clonotype was seen many times. The chain employs TRBV5-1 and TRBJ2-7; 8 bases map to TRBD1. V lost 2 bases to trimming and J lost 1 base; unmatched junction nucleotides: 2. Germline loops: CDR1 SGHRS, CDR2 YFSETQ. The CDR3 extends over 14 amino acids. For the CDR3, the DNA is TGCGCCAGCAGCTTACAGGGGGTATCCTACGAGCAGTACTTC. Protein sequence: CASSLQGVSYEQYF. The whole variable domain, remainder taken from reference TRBV5-1 and TRBJ2-7, is KAGVTQTPRYLIKTRGQQVTLSCSPISGHRSVSWYQQTPGQGLQFLFEYFSETQRNKGNFPGRFSGRQFSNSRSEMNVSTLELGDSALYLCASSLQGVSYEQYFGPGTRLTVT.

This clonotype was found once. One end of the junction does not line up with germline, which may come from a read error. V gene TRBV7-9 combines with J gene TRBJ2-5, with a weak D call TRBD1 (6 bases). In germline, CDR1 is SEHNR, CDR2 FQNEAQ (reference sequence). The CDR3 has 13 amino acids. The chain's CDR3 is CDSSSGQKETQYF. The CDR3 DNA is TGTGACAGCAGCTCGGGACAAAAGGAGACCCAGTACTTC. Complete variable domain (other parts from reference TRBV7-9 and TRBJ2-5): DTGVSQNPRHKITKRGQNVTFRCDPISEHNRLYWYRQTLGQGPEFLTYFQNEAQLEKSRLLSDRFSAERPKGSFSTLEIQRTEQGDSAMYLCDSSSGQKETQYFGPGTRLLVL.

This clonotype was recorded a few times. The chain links TRBV12-3 or TRBV12-4 to TRBJ1-1; D perhaps matches TRBD1 (5 bases). The CDR3 has 14 amino acids. Trimming cost V 7 bases and J 0 bases, with 12 bases left between them. For the CDR3, the DNA is TGTGCCAGCACCCAGCAGGGCATGAACACTGAAGCTTTCTTT. This codes for CASTQQGMNTEAFF.

V and J are TRBV29-1 and TRBJ1-2; no clear D. Germline V lookup: CDR1 SQVTM, CDR2 ANQGSEA. Trimming pared 3 bases from V and 3 bases from J, leaving 11 bases between. The CDR3 has 13 residues. CDR3 region: CSVDDVGDYGYTF. CDR3 nucleotide sequence: TGCAGCGTTGATGATGTTGGAGACTATGGCTACACCTTC.

This clonotype showed up just a few times. This chain joins TRBV12-3 or TRBV12-4 and TRBJ2-7, with TRBD1 identical over 7 bases. CDR3 length: 12 amino acids. Germline trimming cut 8 bases from V and 3 bases from J; bases unmatched to any gene: 4. The CDR3 sequence: CASGRGSYEQYF. CDR3 bases: TGTGCCAGCGGCAGGGGGAGCTACGAGCAGTACTTC.